These 32 T cell receptor beta chains originate from one sample sequenced in a study of shared clonotypes between healthy human individuals. Sequencing was performed with immunoSEQ multiplex PCR; in TCRdb, only in-frame clones are kept and a portion is missing. The sample has about 1.5 million clones, 98% seen once. The sequenced material came from naive CD4+ T cells sorted from blood. Subset of the sample: CD45RA+ positively selected. Every receptor here comes from a man aged 30 to 45 in good health.

This chain connects TRBV11-2 to TRBJ2-7, with a weak D call TRBD2 (5 bases). Trimming stripped 2 bases from V and 4 bases from J, with 15 bases between. Germline-derived CDR1 and CDR2 are SGHAT and FQNNGV. The CDR3 consists of 15 residues. The CDR3 sequence is CASSLLVGDRYEQYF. CDR3 nucleotides: TGTGCCAGCAGCTTACTCGTGGGAGACCGTTACGAGCAGTACTTC.

This chain connects TRBV18 to TRBJ2-3, with TRBD2 as a possible D gene (5 bases). CDR1 KGHSH and CDR2 LQKENI come from the germline V gene. This CDR3 comprises 16 residues. Trimming cost V 0 bases and J 1 base, with 11 bases left between them. CDR3 sequence: CASSPPSSRRTDTQYF. The CDR3 coding sequence is TGTGCCAGCTCACCACCTTCTAGCAGGCGCACAGATACGCAGTATTTT.

The chain is built from TRBV19 and TRBJ1-4; 11 bases are a match to TRBD1. The length of the CDR3 is 15 residues. V shed 6 bases and J 6 bases; nucleotides not matched to a gene: 6. In germline, CDR1 is LNHDA, CDR2 SQIVND (reference sequence). The CDR3 DNA reads TGTGCCAGTAGCACCCCGGGACAGGGGGATGAAAAACTGTTTTTT. The encoded protein is CASSTPGQGDEKLFF.

The genes are TRBV27 and TRBJ2-7; D unresolved. The CDR3 loop spans 14 amino acids. V gave up 3 bases and J gave up 6 bases, with 15 bases separating them. Germline V gene lookup returns CDR1 MNHEY and CDR2 SMNVEV (reference sequence). CDR3: CASSLDGPRGEQYF. The CDR3 nucleotides are TGTGCCAGCAGTTTGGACGGACCCCGAGGCGAGCAGTACTTC.

V usage is TRBV6-5 and J usage is TRBJ2-1, with TRBD2 as a possible D gene (5 bases). The V end lost 2 bases, the J end lost 2 bases, and 10 bases lay between the germline ends. CDR1 and CDR2 (germline): MNHEY, SVGAGI. This CDR3 comprises 15 residues. As DNA, the CDR3 is TGTGCCAGCAGTTACAACTACGGGGCCTACAATGAGCAGTTCTTC. Protein product: CASSYNYGAYNEQFF.

Comment on this clone: In the same sample, other DNA sequences code for this CDR3. This rearrangement joins TRBV27 to TRBJ2-7, with D tentatively TRBD2 (5 bases). The CDR3 has 13 amino acids. CDR1 and CDR2 (germline): MNHEY, SMNVEV (reference sequence). Trimming took 2 bases from V and 3 from J, leaving 8 bases between them. For the CDR3, the DNA is TGTGCCAGCAGTTTAGCGGGCCGCTACGAGCAGTACTTC. This sequence encodes CASSLAGRYEQYF.

V and J are TRBV28 and TRBJ1-1; a weak D match, TRBD1 (6 bases). Trimming took off 8 bases at V and 1 base at J, with 14 bases between the two ends. Germline CDR1 reads MDHEN; CDR2 reads SYDVKM. This CDR3 is 14 amino acids long. The CDR3 loop reads CASLSAGANTEAFF. CDR3 DNA sequence: TGTGCCAGCCTTTCGGCGGGGGCGAACACTGAAGCTTTCTTT.

The chain couples TRBV19 to TRBJ2-3; D possibly corresponds to TRBD2 (5 bases). The germline gives CDR1 LNHDA, CDR2 SQIVND (reference sequence). V dropped 3 bases and J dropped 1 base, with 14 bases sitting between them. The CDR3 is 16 amino acids. CDR3 DNA: TGTGCCAGTAGTATTATGAGCGGATCTGGCACAGATACGCAGTATTTT. Translation: CASSIMSGSGTDTQYF.

V and J are TRBV2 and TRBJ2-7, with TRBD2 identical over 8 bases. In germline, CDR1 is SNHLY, CDR2 FYNNEI. Trimming at V came to 2 bases and at J to 4 bases, leaving 16 bases not matched to a gene. The CDR3 is made up of 18 amino acids. Here the CDR3 DNA reads TGTGCCAGCAGTGAATGGGGTATTTCGAGCGGGGGACTTTACGAGCAGTACTTC. This translates into CASSEWGISSGGLYEQYF.

The rearrangement links TRBV18 to TRBJ1-1; D uncertain. V was trimmed by 2 bases and J by 7 bases, leaving 11 bases between them. Germline CDR1 reads KGHSH; CDR2 reads LQKENI. The CDR3 loop spans 13 amino acids. CDR3 sequence: CASSPVTMLEAFF. The CDR3 DNA follows: TGTGCCAGCTCACCAGTGACAATGCTTGAAGCTTTCTTT.

The rearrangement links TRBV19 to TRBJ2-6, with a weak D call TRBD2 (5 bases). The CDR3 extends over 14 amino acids. CDR1 is LNHDA and CDR2 is SQIVND in the germline V gene (reference sequence). V was trimmed by 4 bases and J by 2 bases, leaving 6 bases between them. The CDR3 coding sequence is TGTGCCAGTAGTAGAGGGACTGGGGCCAACGTCCTGACTTTC. This encodes CASSRGTGANVLTF.

The chain combines TRBV2 with TRBJ1-1; D perhaps matches TRBD1 (5 bases). This CDR3 is 13 amino acids long. The germline V gene has CDR1 SNHLY and CDR2 FYNNEI. Trimming shortened V by 5 bases and J by 11 bases, and 18 bases separated the two germline ends. CDR3 sequence: CASSRSTGDWAFF. In nucleotides, the CDR3 is TGTGCCAGCAGTCGATCCACGGGGGACTGGGCTTTCTTT.

The rearrangement links TRBV5-5 to TRBJ1-2; TRBD1 aligns across 9 bases. The trim removed 3 bases at V and 7 bases at J, leaving 10 bases unmatched. In germline, CDR1 is SGHKS, CDR2 YYEKEE (reference sequence). There are 15 residues in the CDR3. The CDR3 loop reads CASSSNLDRGSGYTF. The CDR3 nucleotides are TGTGCCAGCAGCTCAAACCTTGACAGGGGGTCTGGCTACACCTTC.

On this clone itself: Other DNA sequences in the same sample also yield this CDR3. This sequence joins TRBV18 and TRBJ2-1; 11 nucleotides line up with TRBD2. The CDR3 contains 13 residues. Germline values: CDR1 KGHSH, CDR2 LQKENI. J gave up 9 bases and V 2 bases, and 0 bases lay outside the gene matches. CDR3 sequence: CASSPGTSGEQFF. In DNA, the CDR3 is TGTGCCAGCTCACCAGGGACTAGCGGTGAGCAGTTCTTC.

The chain combines TRBV27 with TRBJ2-5; 11 positions agree with TRBD2. V gave up 2 bases and J gave up 0 bases; unmatched junction bases: 2. The germline V gene has CDR1 MNHEY and CDR2 SMNVEV (reference sequence). The CDR3 covers 16 residues. The CDR3 region is CASSLGTSGYQETQYF. In DNA form, the CDR3 reads TGTGCCAGCAGTTTAGGGACTAGCGGCTACCAAGAGACCCAGTACTTC.

The chain has TRBV6-1 and TRBJ1-1; TRBD1 matches at 7 bases. The CDR3 sequence is 14 residues long. Germline lookup yields CDR1 MNHNS and CDR2 SASEGT. Trimming cost V 6 bases and J 4 bases; bases outside gene matches: 8. The CDR3 is CASRNPPGGTEAFF. The CDR3 DNA reads as TGTGCCAGCAGGAACCCTCCAGGGGGCACTGAAGCTTTCTTT.

The CDR3: CASSFQGGNTEAFF. The CDR3 nucleotides read TGTGCCAGCAGCTTTCAGGGGGGTAACACTGAAGCTTTCTTT. This chain links TRBV7-9 with TRBJ1-1; 7 bases match TRBD1. The CDR3 spans 14 residues. From germline, CDR1 is SEHNR and CDR2 FQNEAQ (reference sequence). The V segment lost 3 bases and the J segment 2 bases; nucleotides outside the gene matches: 3.

The rearrangement links TRBV25-1 to TRBJ2-7, with D possibly called TRBD1 or TRBD2 (5 bases each). The germline V gene encodes CDR1 MGHDK and CDR2 SYGVNS. Trimming stripped 1 base from V and 1 base from J, with 8 bases between. The CDR3 has 14 amino acids. Here the CDR3 reads CASSESWGSYEQYF. The CDR3 bases are TGTGCCAGCAGTGAATCGTGGGGGTCCTACGAGCAGTACTTC.

The V and J genes are TRBV28 and TRBJ2-1; 8 bases fit TRBD1. Germline trimming cut 5 bases from V and 0 bases from J; bases unmatched to any gene: 12. Germline assignment: CDR1 MDHEN and CDR2 SYDVKM. The CDR3 contains 18 residues. The CDR3 nucleotides are TGTGCCAGCAGTGCACCCATACGACAGGGGAGCTCCTACAATGAGCAGTTCTTC. Amino acid sequence: CASSAPIRQGSSYNEQFF.

The rearrangement joins TRBV5-6 to TRBJ2-5; perhaps TRBD2 as D (6 bases). V shed 2 bases and J shed 5 bases, with 19 bases lying between them. This CDR3 is 16 amino acids long. Germline V gives CDR1 SGHDT, CDR2 YYEEEE. The CDR3, as DNA: TGTGCCAGCAGCTTCAGGAGGGGCAACCCAATGGAGACCCAGTACTTC. This gives the protein CASSFRRGNPMETQYF.

The chain employs TRBV28 and TRBJ2-2, with TRBD1 matching over 7 bases. The CDR3 extends over 16 amino acids. V shed 4 bases and J 2 bases; nucleotides not matched to a gene: 7. The germline CDR1 and CDR2 sequences are MDHEN and SYDVKM. Here the CDR3 DNA reads TGTGCCAGCAGTTCCCCGGGACAGACTAACACCGGGGAGCTGTTTTTT. Its translation is CASSSPGQTNTGELFF.

The chain links TRBV18 to TRBJ2-2, with no clear D. Trimming left V 5 bases short and J 6 bases short, with 7 bases between. This CDR3 has 12 amino acids. The germline V gene encodes CDR1 KGHSH and CDR2 LQKENI. CDR3 coding DNA: TGTGCCAGCTCAGTGGTGTCCGGGGAGCTGTTTTTT. As protein: CASSVVSGELFF.

A word on this clone: Other DNA sequences in this sample translate to the same CDR3. The rearrangement uses TRBV7-2 and TRBJ2-7; D is unclear. Germline CDR1 SGHTA, CDR2 FQGNSA. The CDR3 length is 11 residues. Trimming shortened V by 5 bases and J by 3 bases, and 5 bases separated the two germline ends. The CDR3: CASSAYYEQYF. CDR3 DNA sequence: TGTGCCAGCAGCGCATACTACGAGCAGTACTTC.

The chain is built from TRBV27 and TRBJ2-5; possibly TRBD1 for D (5 bases). The CDR3 is 15 amino acids. Trimming shortened V by 6 bases and J by 1 base, and 15 bases separated the two germline ends. Germline V gene lookup returns CDR1 MNHEY and CDR2 SMNVEV (reference sequence). The DNA of the CDR3 is TGTGCCAGCAGCCCAGGGTTTCTGCGCCAAGAGACCCAGTACTTC. Its protein is CASSPGFLRQETQYF.

The chain employs TRBV2 and TRBJ2-1; 9 bases line up with TRBD2. Per germline, CDR1 SNHLY and CDR2 FYNNEI. The CDR3 has 15 residues. J gave up 7 bases and V 4 bases, and 8 bases lay outside the gene matches. Here the CDR3 reads CASSGRLAGLNEQFF. The CDR3 DNA reads as TGTGCCAGCAGTGGGCGGCTAGCGGGGTTAAATGAGCAGTTCTTC.

Only one count was recorded for this clone. This chain links TRBV29-1 with TRBJ2-7, with TRBD2 identical over 10 bases. The V and J ends lost 4 bases and 3 bases, in that order; junction bases with no gene match: 9. The CDR3 consists of 15 residues. Germline-derived CDR1 and CDR2 are SQVTM and ANQGSEA. CDR3 amino acids: CSVGGGSGRNYEQYF. CDR3 coding DNA: TGCAGCGTTGGAGGTGGTAGCGGGAGGAACTACGAGCAGTACTTC.

The sample holds one count of this clone. The V call is TRBV2, the J call TRBJ2-5, with TRBD2 matching 15 bases. The V segment lost 8 bases and the J segment 4 bases; nucleotides outside the gene matches: 8. The V gene's germline CDR1 is SNHLY and CDR2 FYNNEI. CDR3 length: 16 amino acids. The CDR3 nucleotides are TGTGCCAGCTGCCGGACTAGCGGGAGGGTAGTAGAGACCCAGTACTTC. Translation: CASCRTSGRVVETQYF. The variable domain in full, completed from reference TRBV2 and TRBJ2-5, reads EPEVTQTPSHQVTQMGQEVILRCVPISNHLYFYWYRQILGQKVEFLVSFYNNEISEKSEIFDDQFSVERPDGSNFTLKIRSTKLEDSAMYFCASCRTSGRVVETQYFGPGTRLLVL.

This rearrangement joins TRBV5-5 to TRBJ1-1, with D tentatively TRBD1 (6 bases). Trimming pared 0 bases from V and 4 bases from J, leaving 10 bases between. The CDR3 is 14 residues long. Germline values: CDR1 SGHKS, CDR2 YYEKEE (reference sequence). The CDR3 loop is CASSLAGGPTEAFF. CDR3 coding DNA: TGTGCCAGCAGCTTGGCGGGGGGGCCCACTGAAGCTTTCTTT.

The rearrangement uses TRBV5-6 and TRBJ2-7; 13 nucleotides agree with TRBD2. V lost 3 bases to trimming and J lost 3 bases; unmatched junction nucleotides: 9. Germline CDR1 and CDR2: SGHDT and YYEEEE. The CDR3 has 17 residues. The CDR3 region is CASSSYGTSGESYEQYF. As DNA, the CDR3 is TGTGCCAGCAGCTCATACGGGACTAGCGGGGAAAGCTACGAGCAGTACTTC.

The chain employs TRBV7-2 and TRBJ2-5, with TRBD2 matching over 11 bases. Germline values: CDR1 SGHTA, CDR2 FQGNSA. CDR3 length equals 14 residues. The V gene end was trimmed by 2 bases and the J gene end by 7 bases; junction bases not matched to a gene: 3. The CDR3 sequence is CASSLTSGSGTQYF. CDR3 in DNA: TGTGCCAGCAGCTTAACTAGCGGGAGCGGGACCCAGTACTTC.

This chain links TRBV11-2 with TRBJ2-7; no firm D call. This CDR3 region has 13 residues. CDR1 is SGHAT and CDR2 is FQNNGV in the germline V gene. V gave up 5 bases and J gave up 7 bases, with 15 bases separating them. CDR3: CASSPDPRLEQYF. Written as DNA, the CDR3 is TGTGCCAGCAGCCCCGACCCCCGTCTAGAGCAGTACTTC.

V is TRBV4-1 and J is TRBJ1-3; no clear D. From germline, CDR1 is MGHRA and CDR2 YSYEKL. This CDR3 has 14 amino acids. V was clipped by 4 bases and J by 8 bases, with 15 bases between them. The CDR3 DNA is TGCGCCAGCAGCCTAAGGTCGATGGCGGACACCATATATTTT. This codes for CASSLRSMADTIYF.